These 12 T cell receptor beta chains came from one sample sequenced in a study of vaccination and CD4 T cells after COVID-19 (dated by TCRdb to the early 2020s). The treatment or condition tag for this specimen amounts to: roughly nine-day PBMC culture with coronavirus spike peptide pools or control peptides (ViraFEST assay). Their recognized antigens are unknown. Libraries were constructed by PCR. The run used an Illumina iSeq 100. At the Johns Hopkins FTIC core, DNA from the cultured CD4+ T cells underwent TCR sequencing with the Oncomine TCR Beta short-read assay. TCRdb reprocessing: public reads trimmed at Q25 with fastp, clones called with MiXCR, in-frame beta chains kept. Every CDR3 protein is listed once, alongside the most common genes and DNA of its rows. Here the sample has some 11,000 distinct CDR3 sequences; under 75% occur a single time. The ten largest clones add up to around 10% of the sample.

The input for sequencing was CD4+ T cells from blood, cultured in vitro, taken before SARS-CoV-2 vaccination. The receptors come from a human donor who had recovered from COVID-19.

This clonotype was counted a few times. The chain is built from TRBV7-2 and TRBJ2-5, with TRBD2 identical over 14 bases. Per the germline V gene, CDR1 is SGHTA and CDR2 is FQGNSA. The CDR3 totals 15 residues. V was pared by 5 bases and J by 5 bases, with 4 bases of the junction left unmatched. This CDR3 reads CASSGRTSGGETQYF. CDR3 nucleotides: TGTGCCAGCAGCGGGCGGACTAGCGGGGGGGAGACCCAGTACTTC. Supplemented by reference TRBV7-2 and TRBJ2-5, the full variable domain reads GAGVSQSPSNKVTEKGKDVELRCDPISGHTALYWYRQSLGQGLEFLIYFQGNSAPDKSGLPSDRFSAERTGGSVSTLTIQRTQQEDSAVYLCASSGRTSGGETQYFGPGTRLLVL.

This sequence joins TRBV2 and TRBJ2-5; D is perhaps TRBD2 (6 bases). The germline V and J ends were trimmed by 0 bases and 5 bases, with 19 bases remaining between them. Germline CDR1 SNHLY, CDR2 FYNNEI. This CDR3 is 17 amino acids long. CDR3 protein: CASSEARGRTGWETQYF. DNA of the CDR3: TGTGCCAGCAGTGAAGCGCGGGGCAGGACTGGTTGGGAGACCCAGTACTTC.

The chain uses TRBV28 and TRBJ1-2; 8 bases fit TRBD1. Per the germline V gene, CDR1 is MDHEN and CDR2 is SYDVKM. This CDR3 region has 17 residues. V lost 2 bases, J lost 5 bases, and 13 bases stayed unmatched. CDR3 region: CASSLGRAGGVGYGYTF. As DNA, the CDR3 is TGTGCCAGCAGTTTAGGCCGTGCAGGGGGCGTTGGGTATGGCTACACCTTC.

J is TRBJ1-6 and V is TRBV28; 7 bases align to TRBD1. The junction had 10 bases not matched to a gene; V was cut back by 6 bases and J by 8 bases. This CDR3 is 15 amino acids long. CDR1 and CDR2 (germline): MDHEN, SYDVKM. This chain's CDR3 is CASRTGNTPYSPLHF. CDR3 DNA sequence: TGTGCCAGCAGGACAGGGAATACGCCCTATTCACCCCTCCACTTT.

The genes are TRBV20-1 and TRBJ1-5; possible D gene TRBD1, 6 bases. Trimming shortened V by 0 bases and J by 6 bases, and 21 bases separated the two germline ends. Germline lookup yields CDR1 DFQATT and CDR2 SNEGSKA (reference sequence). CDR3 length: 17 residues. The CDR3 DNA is TGCAGTGCTAGAGACCTCACATTAGGGGGGGGCACTCAGCCCCAGCATTTT. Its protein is CSARDLTLGGGTQPQHF.

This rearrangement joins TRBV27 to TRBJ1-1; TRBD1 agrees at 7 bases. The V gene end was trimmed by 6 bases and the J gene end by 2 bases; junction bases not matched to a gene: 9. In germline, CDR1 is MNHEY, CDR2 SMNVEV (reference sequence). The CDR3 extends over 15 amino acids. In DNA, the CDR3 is TGTGCCAGCAGGACGCCGGGACAGACCAACACTGAAGCTTTCTTT. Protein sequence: CASRTPGQTNTEAFF.

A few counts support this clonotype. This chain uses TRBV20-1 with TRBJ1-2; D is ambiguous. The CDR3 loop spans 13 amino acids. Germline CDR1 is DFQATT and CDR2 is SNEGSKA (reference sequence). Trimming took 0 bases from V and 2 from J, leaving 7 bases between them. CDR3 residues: CSAREGGNYGYTF. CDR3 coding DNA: TGCAGTGCTAGAGAAGGCGGAAACTATGGCTACACCTTC.

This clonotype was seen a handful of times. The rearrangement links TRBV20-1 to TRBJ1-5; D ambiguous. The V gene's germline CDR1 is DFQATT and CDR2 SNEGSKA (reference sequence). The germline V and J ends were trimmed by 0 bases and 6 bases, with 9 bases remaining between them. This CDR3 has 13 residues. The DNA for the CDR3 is TGCAGTGCTAGAGAACGGGGTTCTCAGCCCCAGCATTTT. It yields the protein CSARERGSQPQHF.

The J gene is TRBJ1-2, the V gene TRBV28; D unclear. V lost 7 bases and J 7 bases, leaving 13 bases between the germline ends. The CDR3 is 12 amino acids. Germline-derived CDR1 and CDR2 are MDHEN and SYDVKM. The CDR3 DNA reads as TGTGCCAGCACCCCCGTGATTGGTGGCTACACCTTC. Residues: CASTPVIGGYTF.

As DNA, the CDR3 is TGTGCCACCGCTGGGGGGGGGAGCACCGGGGAGCTGTTTTTT. Translating gives CATAGGGSTGELFF. The chain joins TRBV24-1 to TRBJ2-2, with TRBD2 matching over 7 bases. V dropped 9 bases and J dropped 4; count of bases not matched to a gene: 7. The CDR3 is 14 amino acids. CDR1 and CDR2 (germline): KGHDR, SFDVKD.

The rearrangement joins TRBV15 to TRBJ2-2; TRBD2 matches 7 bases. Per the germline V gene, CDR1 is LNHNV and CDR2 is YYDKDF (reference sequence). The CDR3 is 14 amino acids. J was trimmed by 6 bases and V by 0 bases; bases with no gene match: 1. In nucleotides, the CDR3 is TGTGCCACCAGCAGAGAAACTAGCGCCGGGGAGCTGTTTTTT. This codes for CATSRETSAGELFF.

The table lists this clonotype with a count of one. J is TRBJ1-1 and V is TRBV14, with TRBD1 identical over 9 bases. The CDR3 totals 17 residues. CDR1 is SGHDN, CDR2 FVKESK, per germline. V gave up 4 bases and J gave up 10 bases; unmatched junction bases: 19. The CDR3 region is CASSPITSPGTGFAAFF. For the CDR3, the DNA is TGTGCCAGCAGCCCAATAACAAGTCCCGGGACAGGGTTTGCAGCTTTCTTT. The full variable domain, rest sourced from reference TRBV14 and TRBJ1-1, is EAGVTQFPSHSVIEKGQTVTLRCDPISGHDNLYWYRRVMGKEIKFLLHFVKESKQDESGMPNNRFLAERTGGTYSTLKVQPAELEDSGVYFCASSPITSPGTGFAAFFGQGTRLTVV.